A single T cell receptor (beta chain) is shown here with its context. What it recognizes is unknown. The sample holds other DNA sequences that translate to the same CDR3. Assay: immunoSEQ multiplex PCR; the TCRdb copy retains only in-frame clones and omits some. The sample includes around 350,000 clones, 73% of them seen just once. CDR1 and CDR2 (germline): SQVTM, ANQGSEA. The CDR3 is 15 residues long. This sample is drawn from a study of shared clonotypes between healthy human individuals. Study results and limitations: Between four donors, naive CD4 clonotypes were shared at a level of approximately 5%.

The rearrangement joins TRBV29-1 to TRBJ2-3; tentative D call: TRBD2 (6 bases). What was sequenced was memory CD4+ T cells sorted from blood. Stated subset: CD45RA-negative fraction. This clonotype was obtained from a man aged 25-45 years in good health. The CDR3 is CSVATGLVSTDTQYF. The CDR3 DNA reads as TGCAGTGTAGCTACGGGACTCGTTAGCACAGATACGCAGTATTTT.